This TCR beta chain was recorded in a study of blood T cells in healthy people across ages. This clonotype occurred a few times. Per the germline V gene, CDR1 is GTSNPN and CDR2 is SVGIG (reference sequence). CDR3 size: 12 residues. With 0 bases removed from V and 10 bases from J, the gap between germline ends came to 12 bases. Healthy Caucasian individuals from Russia aged about 6 to 95 served as donors. The authors ran a second PCR of about 7 to 11 cycles using a sample-barcoded 5' primer and a J-beta primer mix. Each single sample gave us at least 2.5 million CDR3-containing paired-end reads. TCRdb analysed the 5' RACE reads with MiXCR anew, one entry per CDR3 protein. Here the sample spans roughly 650,000 distinct CDR3 sequences, 32% being singletons.

Material for sequencing was blood. The receptor was isolated from a woman of 80 years or more in good health. V and J are TRBV30 and TRBJ1-1; D not resolved. Here the CDR3 reads CAWSVRGDRAFF. The CDR3 DNA reads TGTGCCTGGAGTGTACGGGGAGATAGAGCTTTCTTT.